The clone carrying this T cell receptor (beta chain) was seen once. Measured with immunoSEQ multiplex PCR; TCRdb has only the in-frame clones, and not every one. The sample contains about 440,000 clones, 70% to 90% of which appear only once. The source of the sample is a study of blood T cell repertoires in COVID-19. This CDR3 region has 13 residues. Per the germline V gene, CDR1 is SGHTA and CDR2 is FQGNSA. The V gene lost 7 bases and the J gene lost 4 bases, with 13 bases spanning the gap. V gene TRBV7-2 combines with J gene TRBJ1-2; D remains ambiguous. This receptor was identified in a woman between 18 and 30 years old with acute COVID-19. The material sequenced was PBMCs or T cells enriched from blood (not recorded which). CDR3 DNA: TGTGCCAGCACGCCCTTTATGGCCTATGGCTACACCTTC. It translates to CASTPFMAYGYTF.